This TCR beta chain appears in the sequencing data of a study of T-cell memory formation after mild COVID-19 (dated by TCRdb to the early 2020s). For the wider study: TCR sequence clusters from the two donors were found to be largely donor specific. Longitudinal TCRalpha and TCRbeta repertoire sequencing tracked T-cell clones expanding and contracting after mild COVID-19 in a couple of donors. Two young, previously healthy adult volunteers, one female and one male, were included in the cohort.

This clonotype was detected a few times. Its antigen has not been determined. The sample holds no much larger clone one base away, and base qualities are not on file. Ficoll-Paque density gradient centrifugation was the method used to isolate PBMCs. Counted from cysteine to phenylalanine, this CDR3 has 15 amino acids. Kept here is only the CDR3 DNA, which spans 45 bases and is read in frame from base 1. According to the germline V gene, CDR1 reads SGHRS and CDR2 reads YFSETQ. V sheds 1 base and J sheds 2 bases, leaving 12 bases between their ends. The run used an Illumina NovaSeq 6000. cDNA libraries for TCRalpha and TCRbeta were prepared by 5'RACE using constant-segment primers, with sample barcodes and unique molecular identifiers added. RNA was extracted from every sample with Trizol reagent. Libraries were amplified in two PCR steps, with a second sample barcode and Illumina TruSeq adapters added in the second step. Sequencing of the libraries was done on an Illumina NovaSeq, producing 2 x 150 bp paired-end reads. The original pipeline was this. Reads were demultiplexed and collapsed into UMI-guided consensus sequences with migec v1.2.7. Using mixcr v2.1.11, the UMI consensuses were aligned to TRA and TRB V and J templates and assembled into clonotypes. A clonotype was counted as expanded or contracted only if both edgeR and NoisET called the change significant, with noise models trained on biological replicates. For edgeR calls, the cutoffs were a false discovery rate-adjusted p below 0.01 and a log2 fold-change threshold of 1. PCA with hierarchical clustering of max-normalized trajectories of the 1000 most abundant clonotypes was used as exploratory dynamics analysis. Separately sequenced CD4+ and CD8+ repertoires were used to assign the CD4 or CD8 phenotype of responding clones. TCRdb redid the processing of the public reads, applying fastp at Q25 and MiXCR, and retained in-frame beta chains. Each CDR3 protein gets just one entry, which takes the most common genes and DNA from the rows behind it. TCRdb, rather than the study authors, made the V and J calls. The sample profile shows under 450,000 distinct CDR3 sequences; approximately 14% of them were found once. Of the sample, 22% falls within the top ten clones.

The paper as a whole reports these results and caveats: Contracting CD4+ clones were located mainly in the CM and EM memory subsets, whereas CD8+ clones were found to be enriched in EMRA. The study included only a couple of mild cases, and larger cohorts that include severe cases with pre-infection samples were judged to be necessary. Clones contracting from day 15 to 85 had balanced CD4/CD8 phenotypes, while a second wave expanding from day 15 to 37 was biased towards CD4+. SARS-CoV-2 specificity was not confirmed for the second-wave clones peaking on day 37. Some responding clones were detected in pre-infection memory, which suggested that pre-existing cross-reactive memory T cells had joined the SARS-CoV-2 response.

The sequence is built from TRBV5-1 and TRBJ1-1; matching of 5 bases hints at TRBD1 as the D gene. Sample: PBMCs or a T cell subset sorted from them (not recorded which). The receptor comes from a man aged 18 to 30 who had mild COVID-19 (a few samples of this study predate the infection). The sample titles of this study are shuffled in the database, so cell type and time point are left out; the donor was told from shared clones. The DNA is TGCGCCAGCAGCTTGCCGGGGGAACATAACACTGAAGCTTTCTTT. Its amino acids are CASSLPGEHNTEAFF.